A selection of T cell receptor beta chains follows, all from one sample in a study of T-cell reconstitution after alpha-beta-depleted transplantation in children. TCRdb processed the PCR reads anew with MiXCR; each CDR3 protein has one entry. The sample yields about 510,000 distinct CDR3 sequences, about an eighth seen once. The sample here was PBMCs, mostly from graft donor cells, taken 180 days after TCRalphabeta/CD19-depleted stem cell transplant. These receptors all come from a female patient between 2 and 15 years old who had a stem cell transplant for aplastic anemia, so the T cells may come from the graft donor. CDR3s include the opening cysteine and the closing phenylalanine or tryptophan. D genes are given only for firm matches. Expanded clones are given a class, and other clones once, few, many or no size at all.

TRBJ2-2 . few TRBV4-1 CASSHGGVGVRTGELFF TGCGCCAGCAGCCACGGCGGGGTGGGCGTAAGGACCGGGGAGCTGTTTTTT
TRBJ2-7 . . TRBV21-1 CASSKVGGYEQYF TGTGCCAGCAGCAAAGTGGGGGGCTACGAGCAGTACTTC
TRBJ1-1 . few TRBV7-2 CASSLEAAGANTEAFF TGTGCCAGCAGCTTAGAGGCCGCAGGGGCAAACACTGAAGCTTTCTTT
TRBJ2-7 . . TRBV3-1 CASSHDNPYEQYF TGTGCCAGCAGCCACGACAACCCCTACGAGCAGTACTTC
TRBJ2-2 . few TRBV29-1 CSADGGAGRGELFF TGCAGCGCCGATGGGGGGGCCGGTCGCGGGGAGCTGTTTTTT
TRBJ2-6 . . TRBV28 CASTPGGAYTGANVLTF TGTGCCAGCACCCCCGGGGGCGCCTATACTGGGGCCAACGTCCTGACTTTC
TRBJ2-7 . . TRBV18 CASSPRLDADPYEQYF TGTGCCAGCTCACCACGATTAGACGCTGACCCCTACGAGCAGTACTTC
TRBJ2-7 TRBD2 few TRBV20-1 CSARVHGLAGSYEQYF TGCAGTGCTAGAGTCCACGGGCTAGCGGGATCCTACGAGCAGTACTTC
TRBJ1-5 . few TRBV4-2 CASSQEGGGGQPQHF TGTGCCAGCAGCCAAGAAGGTGGGGGCGGACAGCCCCAGCATTTT
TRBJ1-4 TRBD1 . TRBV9 CASSPGTATNEKLFF TGTGCCAGCAGCCCAGGGACAGCAACTAATGAAAAACTGTTTTTT
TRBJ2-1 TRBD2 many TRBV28 CASSNPWREGQSEQFF TGTGCCAGCAGCAATCCTTGGCGGGAGGGCCAAAGTGAGCAGTTCTTC
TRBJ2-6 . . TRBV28 CASSWRGLGANVLTF TGTGCCAGCTCTTGGCGAGGGCTTGGGGCCAACGTCCTGACTTTC
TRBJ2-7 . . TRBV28 CASSRRLIGEQYF TGTGCCAGCAGCCGACGCTTGATCGGGGAGCAGTACTTC
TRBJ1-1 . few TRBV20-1 CSARHYRVDTEAFF TGCAGTGCTCGGCACTACAGGGTAGACACTGAAGCTTTCTTT
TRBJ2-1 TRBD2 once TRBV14 CASSPPFGLAGIYNEQFF TGTGCCAGCAGCCCACCTTTTGGACTAGCGGGGATCTACAATGAGCAGTTCTTC
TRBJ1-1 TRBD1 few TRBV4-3 CASSHRFFVGGSTNTEAFF TGCGCCAGCAGCCATAGATTCTTCGTAGGGGGCAGTACGAACACTGAAGCTTTCTTT
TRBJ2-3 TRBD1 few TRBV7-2 CASSPKTGYDTQYF TGTGCCAGCAGCCCCAAGACAGGGTACGATACGCAGTATTTT
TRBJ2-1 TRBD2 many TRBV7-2 CASSSGLAERHEQFF TGTGCCAGCAGCTCGGGACTAGCGGAGCGCCATGAGCAGTTCTTC
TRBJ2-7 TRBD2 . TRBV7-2 CASSPRLAEVGEQYF TGTGCCAGCAGCCCGAGACTAGCGGAGGTTGGCGAGCAGTACTTC
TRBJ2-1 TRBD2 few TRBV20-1 CSARPSGSWSNEQFF TGCAGTGCTAGACCGAGCGGGAGTTGGTCCAATGAGCAGTTCTTC
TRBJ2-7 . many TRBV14 CASSQELGLSYEQYF TGTGCCAGCAGCCAGGAACTCGGGCTCTCCTACGAGCAGTACTTC
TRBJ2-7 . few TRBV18 CASSPRQTAYEQYF TGTGCCAGCTCACCGCGGCAGACCGCCTACGAGCAGTACTTC
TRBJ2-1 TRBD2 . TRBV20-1 CSARDTSGMTYNEQFF TGCAGTGCTAGAGATACTAGCGGGATGACCTACAATGAGCAGTTCTTC
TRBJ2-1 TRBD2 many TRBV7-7 CASSLVVAGGLSSYNEQFF TGTGCCAGCAGCTTAGTGGTAGCGGGCGGTCTTAGCTCCTACAATGAGCAGTTCTTC
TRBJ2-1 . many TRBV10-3 CAISDGVSYNEQFF TGTGCCATCAGTGACGGCGTCTCCTACAATGAGCAGTTCTTC
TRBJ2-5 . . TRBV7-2 CASSLAAWTGARVKTQYF TGTGCCAGCAGCTTAGCGGCGTGGACGGGGGCGCGAGTGAAGACCCAGTACTTC
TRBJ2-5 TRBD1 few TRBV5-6 CASSWDRGIETQYF TGTGCCAGCAGCTGGGACAGGGGAATAGAGACCCAGTACTTC
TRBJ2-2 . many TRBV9 CASSLSGAAGTGELFF TGTGCCAGCAGCCTTAGCGGAGCGGCAGGGACCGGGGAGCTGTTTTTT
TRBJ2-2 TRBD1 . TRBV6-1 CASSMGQGNTGELFF TGTGCCAGCAGTATGGGACAGGGGAACACCGGGGAGCTGTTTTTT
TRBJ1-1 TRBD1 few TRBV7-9 CASSLGQGERNTEAFF TGTGCCAGCAGCTTAGGACAGGGGGAAAGGAACACTGAAGCTTTCTTT
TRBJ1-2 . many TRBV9 CASSSPRDISDHYGYTF TGTGCCAGCAGCTCCCCGAGGGACATTTCGGATCACTATGGCTACACCTTC
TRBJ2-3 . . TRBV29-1 CSVEDLYRRPSTDTQYF TGCAGCGTTGAAGATCTCTATAGGCGGCCAAGCACAGATACGCAGTATTTT
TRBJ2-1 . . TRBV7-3 CASSLNSGSTHNEQFF TGTGCCAGCAGCTTAAACTCGGGGTCAACCCACAATGAGCAGTTCTTC
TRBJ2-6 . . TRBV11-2 CASSPRGLRAGVEEGANVLTF TGTGCCAGCAGCCCCCGAGGGCTGAGGGCAGGGGTGGAAGAGGGGGCCAACGTCCTGACTTTC
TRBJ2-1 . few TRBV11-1 CASSFQPEGQFF TGTGCCAGCAGTTTCCAACCTGAGGGGCAGTTCTTC
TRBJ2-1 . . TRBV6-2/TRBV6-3 CASSYSMRSYNEQFF TGTGCCAGCAGTTACTCGATGCGGAGCTACAATGAGCAGTTCTTC
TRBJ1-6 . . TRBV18 CASSQCTVWNSPLHF TGTGCCAGCTCACAGTGTACAGTATGGAATTCACCCCTCCACTTT
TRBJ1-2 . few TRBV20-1 CSARKGWDERADGYTF TGCAGTGCTAGAAAGGGATGGGACGAGAGGGCAGATGGCTACACCTTC
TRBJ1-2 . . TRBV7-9 CASSFGLVYGYTF TGTGCCAGCAGCTTCGGGCTCGTCTATGGCTACACCTTC